Given below is one T cell receptor (beta chain) in context. The target antigen is unknown. This sample is part of a study of beta chain features in type 1 diabetes. Study overall: The patient and healthy donor groups were comparable for age, gender and cell yields. Study-wide findings and caveats: PCR might preferentially amplify shorter templates, equally in patients and controls.

The whole isolated RNA underwent reverse transcription, so sequencing captured expressed TCRB transcripts. This table comes from immunoSEQ multiplex PCR, and its TCRdb copy is limited to in-frame clones, with some not included. The table includes 620,000 or so clones, about 16% detected once. Between the trimmed V and J ends, which lost 4 bases and 6 bases, there was a span of 10 bases. This CDR3 spans 12 amino acids. Germline-derived CDR1 and CDR2 are GTSNPN and SVGIG (reference sequence). The chain uses TRBV30 and TRBJ2-1, with a possible D match to TRBD1 (5 bases). Sequencing was carried out using naive CD4+ T cells from blood. The clonotype was recovered from a man in his late teens or twenties in good health. DNA for the CDR3: TGTGCCTGGAAAGGGGCCCCCAATGAGCAGTTCTTC. The encoded protein is CAWKGAPNEQFF.